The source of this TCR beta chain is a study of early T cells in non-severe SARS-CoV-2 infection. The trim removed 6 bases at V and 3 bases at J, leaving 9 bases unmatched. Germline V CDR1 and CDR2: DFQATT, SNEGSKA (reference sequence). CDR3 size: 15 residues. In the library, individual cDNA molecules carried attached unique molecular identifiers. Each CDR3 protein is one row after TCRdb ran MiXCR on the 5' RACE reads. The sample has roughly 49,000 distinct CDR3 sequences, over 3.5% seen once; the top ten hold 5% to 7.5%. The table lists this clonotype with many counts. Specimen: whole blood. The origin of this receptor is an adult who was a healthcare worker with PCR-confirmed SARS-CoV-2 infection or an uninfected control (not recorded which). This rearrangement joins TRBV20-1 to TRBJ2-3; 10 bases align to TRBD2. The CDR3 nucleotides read TGCAGTGCCCCAACTAGCGGGGAGCCAACAGATACGCAGTATTTT. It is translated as CSAPTSGEPTDTQYF.